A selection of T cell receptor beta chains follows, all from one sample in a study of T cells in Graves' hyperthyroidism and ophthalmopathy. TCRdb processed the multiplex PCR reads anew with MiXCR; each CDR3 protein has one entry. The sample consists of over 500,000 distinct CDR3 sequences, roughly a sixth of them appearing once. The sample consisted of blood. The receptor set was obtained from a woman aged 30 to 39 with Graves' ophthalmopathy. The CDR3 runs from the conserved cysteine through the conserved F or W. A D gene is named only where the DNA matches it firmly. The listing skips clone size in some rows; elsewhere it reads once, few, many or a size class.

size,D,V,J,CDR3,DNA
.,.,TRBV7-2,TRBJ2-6,CASSLDTGFSGANVLTF,TGTGCCAGCAGCTTAGATACAGGGTTCTCTGGGGCCAACGTCCTGACTTTC
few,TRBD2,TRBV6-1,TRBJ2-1,CATITPLPRLAHEQFF,TGTGCCACCATAACCCCACTACCCAGACTAGCCCATGAGCAGTTCTTC
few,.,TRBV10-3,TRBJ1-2,CAISGTANYGYTF,TGTGCCATCAGTGGGACAGCTAACTATGGCTACACCTTC
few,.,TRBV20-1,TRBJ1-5,CSADAFESSNQPQHF,TGCAGTGCTGATGCTTTTGAAAGTAGCAATCAGCCCCAGCATTTT
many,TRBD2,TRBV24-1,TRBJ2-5,CATSDLGTTSGSHGTQYF,TGTGCCACCAGTGATTTGGGTACGACTAGCGGGAGTCACGGGACCCAGTACTTC
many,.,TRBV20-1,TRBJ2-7,CSAPPSSYEQYF,TGCAGTGCCCCCCCATCGTCCTACGAGCAGTACTTC
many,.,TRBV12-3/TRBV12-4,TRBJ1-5,CASRTGITSNQPQHF,TGTGCCAGCAGGACAGGAATTACAAGCAATCAGCCCCAGCATTTT
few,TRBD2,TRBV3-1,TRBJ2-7,CASSQPREGDQRRHYEQYF,TGTGCCAGCAGCCAGCCCAGGGAGGGCGACCAGAGGAGACACTACGAGCAGTACTTC
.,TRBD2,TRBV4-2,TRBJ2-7,CASSGPGTSEYYEQYF,TGTGCCAGCAGCGGGCCCGGGACTAGCGAATACTACGAGCAGTACTTC
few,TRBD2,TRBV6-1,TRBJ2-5,CASSLLAGKETQYF,TGTGCCAGCAGCCTACTAGCGGGAAAAGAGACCCAGTACTTC
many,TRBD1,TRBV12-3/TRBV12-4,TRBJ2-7,CASSPVRDRGLYEQYF,TGTGCCAGCAGTCCGGTCCGGGACAGGGGCCTCTACGAGCAGTACTTC
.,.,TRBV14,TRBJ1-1,CASSQLGRKNTEAFF,TGTGCCAGCAGCCAGCTTGGACGGAAGAACACTGAAGCTTTCTTT
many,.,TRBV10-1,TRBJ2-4,CASSESVTGNIQYF,TGCGCCAGCAGTGAGTCTGTTACTGGAAACATTCAGTACTTC
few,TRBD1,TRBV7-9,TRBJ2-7,CANSFDRGSYEQYF,TGTGCCAACAGCTTCGACAGGGGTTCCTACGAGCAGTACTTC
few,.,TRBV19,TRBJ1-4,CASGEASVEHEKLFF,TGTGCCAGTGGTGAAGCATCGGTTGAACATGAAAAACTGTTTTTT
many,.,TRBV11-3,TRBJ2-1,CASSHPWTPNEQFF,TGTGCCAGCAGCCACCCGTGGACACCCAATGAGCAGTTCTTC
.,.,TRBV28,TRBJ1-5,CASSPSEGLFNQPQHF,TGTGCCAGCAGCCCCAGTGAGGGCCTTTTTAATCAGCCCCAGCATTTT
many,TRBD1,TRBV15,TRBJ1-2,CATSINPGQGNYGYTF,TGTGCCACCAGCATAAATCCGGGACAGGGGAACTATGGCTACACCTTC
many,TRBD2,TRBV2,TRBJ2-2,CASSYLAGVTLGNTGELFF,TGTGCCAGCAGCTACCTAGCGGGAGTCACGTTAGGGAACACCGGGGAGCTGTTTTTT
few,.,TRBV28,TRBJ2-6,CATHRRDSGANVLTF,TGTGCCACCCACAGAAGGGATTCTGGGGCCAACGTCCTGACTTTC
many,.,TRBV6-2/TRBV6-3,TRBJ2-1,CASSYWGEASYNEQFF,TGTGCCAGCAGTTACTGGGGGGAAGCCTCCTACAATGAGCAGTTCTTC
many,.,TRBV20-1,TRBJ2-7,CSARVGRSSSYEQYF,TGCAGTGCTAGAGTCGGCCGCTCTAGCTCCTACGAGCAGTACTTC
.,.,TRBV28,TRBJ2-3,CASSSLTRADTQYF,TGTGCCAGCAGTTCTTTGACTCGGGCGGATACGCAGTATTTT
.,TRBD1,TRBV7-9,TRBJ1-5,CASSAGTGGPLNQPQHF,TGCGCCAGCAGCGCCGGGACAGGGGGCCCGCTCAATCAGCCCCAGCATTTT
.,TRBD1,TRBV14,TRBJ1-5,CASSRRTGVGGQPQHF,TGTGCCAGCAGCCGACGCACAGGGGTTGGCGGACAGCCCCAGCATTTT
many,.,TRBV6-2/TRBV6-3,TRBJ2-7,CASSYSGREQVPYEQYF,TGTGCCAGCAGTTACTCTGGGCGAGAACAAGTACCCTACGAGCAGTACTTC
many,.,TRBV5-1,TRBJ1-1,CASSYNRKNTEAFF,TGCGCCAGCAGCTACAACAGGAAGAACACTGAAGCTTTCTTT
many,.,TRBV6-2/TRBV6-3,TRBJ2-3,CASSLTFRGSTDTQYF,TGTGCCAGCAGCCTAACATTCAGGGGAAGCACAGATACGCAGTATTTT
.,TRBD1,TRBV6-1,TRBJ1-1,CASSQGQDEAFF,TGTGCCAGCAGCCAGGGACAGGATGAAGCTTTCTTT
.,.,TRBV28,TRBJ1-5,CASRAVSNQPQHF,TGTGCCAGCAGGGCAGTAAGCAATCAGCCCCAGCATTTT
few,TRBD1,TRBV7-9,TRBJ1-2,CASSFPGQGIGYGYTF,TGTGCCAGCAGCTTTCCGGGACAGGGAATCGGCTATGGCTACACCTTC
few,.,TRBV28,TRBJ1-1,CASSLYQGGDTEAFF,TGTGCCAGCAGTTTATATCAGGGAGGGGACACTGAAGCTTTCTTT
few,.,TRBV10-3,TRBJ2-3,CAISESGGSTDAQYF,TGTGCCATCAGTGAGTCGGGGGGTAGCACAGATGCGCAGTATTTT
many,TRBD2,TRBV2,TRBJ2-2,CASSLNREGHLTGELFF,TGTGCCAGCAGTCTTAATAGGGAGGGGCACCTCACCGGGGAGCTGTTTTTT
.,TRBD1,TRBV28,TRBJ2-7,CASTRQGPYYEQYF,TGTGCCAGCACCCGACAGGGACCCTACTACGAGCAGTACTTC
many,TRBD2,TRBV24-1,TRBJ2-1,CATSDLGTSGMSSYNEQFF,TGTGCCACCAGTGACTTGGGGACTAGCGGTATGAGCTCCTACAATGAGCAGTTCTTC
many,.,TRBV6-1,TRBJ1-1,CASREAGTMNTEAFF,TGTGCCAGCAGGGAAGCGGGGACAATGAACACTGAAGCTTTCTTT
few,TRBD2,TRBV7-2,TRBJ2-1,CASSLWTSGPRTGNEQFF,TGTGCCAGCAGCTTGTGGACTAGCGGACCTAGAACGGGAAATGAGCAGTTCTTC
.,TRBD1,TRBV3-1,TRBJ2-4,CASRLDRGGENIQYF,TGTGCCAGCAGACTGGACAGGGGTGGGGAAAACATTCAGTACTTC
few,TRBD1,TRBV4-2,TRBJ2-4,CASSQHRDRGQIQYF,TGTGCCAGCAGCCAACACCGGGACAGGGGCCAGATTCAGTACTTC
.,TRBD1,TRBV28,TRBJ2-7,CASSATGTGRYEQYF,TGTGCCAGCAGTGCCACCGGGACAGGGAGGTACGAGCAGTACTTC